Following are 31 T cell receptor beta chains from one sample sequenced in a study of OX40 agonist ivuxolimab in advanced cancers. The table came from immunoSEQ multiplex PCR; TCRdb's copy has only in-frame clones and leaves some out. The table lists more than 50,000 clones, more than 70% of them singletons, with roughly 5% in the top ten. The sample consisted of CD4+ or CD8+ T cells sorted from blood, taken in a trial of the OX40 agonist ivuxolimab. All receptors come from an adult with an advanced solid tumor such as melanoma, head and neck, liver or kidney cancer.

The rearrangement links TRBV5-4 to TRBJ2-2, with 10 nucleotides matching TRBD1. Looked up from germline, CDR1 is SGHNT and CDR2 is YYREEE (reference sequence). The trim removed 5 bases at V and 5 bases at J, leaving 6 bases unmatched. CDR3 size: 15 residues. As DNA, the CDR3 is TGTGCCAGCAGGGGGGGACAGGGGAGTACCGGGGAGCTGTTTTTT. This sequence encodes CASRGGQGSTGELFF.

J is TRBJ2-7 and V is TRBV5-4; D is possibly TRBD2 (7 bases). This CDR3 region has 15 residues. CDR1 and CDR2 (germline): SGHNT, YYREEE (reference sequence). CDR3 region: CATKGGSDPSYEQYF. The CDR3 DNA sequence: TGTGCTACAAAGGGGGGGTCGGACCCTTCCTACGAGCAGTACTTC.

This chain uses TRBV10-3 with TRBJ2-2; D not certain. The germline CDR1 and CDR2 sequences are ENHRY and SYGVKD. V gave up 7 bases and J gave up 5 bases, with 5 bases separating them. The CDR3 sequence is 11 residues long. CDR3 protein: CAIKDTGELFF. CDR3 DNA: TGTGCCATCAAAGATACCGGGGAGCTGTTTTTT.

This clone appeared a single time. The gene calls are TRBV4-1 and TRBJ1-1; TRBD1 is a possible D gene (5 bases). CDR1 MGHRA and CDR2 YSYEKL come from the germline V gene. The V end was cut by 3 bases, the J end by 10 bases, with 15 bases between. CDR3 length: 13 residues. The CDR3 protein is CASSQGPRMGAFF. The CDR3, as DNA: TGCGCCAGCAGCCAGGGACCGAGGATGGGAGCTTTCTTT.

The J gene is TRBJ2-5, the V gene TRBV21-1. TRBV21-1 is labeled a pseudogene. The CDR3 totals 17 residues. As DNA, the CDR3 is TGTGCCAGCAGCAAACGAGAGGCGGCAGGTTGGCGAGAGACCCAGTACTTC. Translated: CASSKREAAGWRETQYF.

This clone was detected only a few times. Germline and junction disagree at one end, which may indicate a read error. The chain combines TRBV6-1 with TRBJ1-5; D uncertain. CDR3 length: 11 residues. Germline CDR1 reads MNHNS; CDR2 reads SASEGT. CDR3 residues: CAISANEPQHF. As DNA, the CDR3 is TGTGCCATCAGTGCTAATGAGCCCCAGCATTTT.

In its sample, this clone was seen once. The chain carries TRBV29-1 and TRBJ1-1, with 9 bases lining up with TRBD1. The V gene end was trimmed by 4 bases and the J gene end by 3 bases; junction bases not matched to a gene: 6. The germline CDR1 and CDR2 sequences are SQVTM and ANQGSEA. The CDR3 totals 14 residues. Here the CDR3 reads CSVVGQGIYTEAFF. The CDR3 DNA reads TGCAGCGTTGTGGGACAGGGAATTTACACTGAAGCTTTCTTT.

The sample holds a few counts of this clone. This sequence joins TRBV4-2 and TRBJ2-7; 11 nucleotides line up with TRBD2. The CDR3 is 15 amino acids. The V segment lost 1 base and the J segment 4 bases; nucleotides outside the gene matches: 3. Germline V gives CDR1 LGHNA, CDR2 YNFKEQ. CDR3 DNA: TGTGCCAGCAGCCAAGCGAGACTAGCGGGATACGAGCAGTACTTC. Translating gives CASSQARLAGYEQYF.

The V gene is TRBV5-1, the J gene TRBJ1-1; possibly TRBD1 for D (5 bases). From germline, CDR1 is SGHRS and CDR2 YFSETQ. This CDR3 has 13 residues. V was shortened by 4 bases and J by 2 bases, with 9 bases between the two germline ends. In DNA form, the CDR3 reads TGCGCCAGCAGCAAACAGGAAAACACTGAAGCTTTCTTT. It is translated as CASSKQENTEAFF.

The gene calls are TRBV2 and TRBJ1-5; weak D call: TRBD1 (5 bases). Germline V lookup: CDR1 SNHLY, CDR2 FYNNEI. V lost 6 bases, J lost 0 bases, and 12 bases lay in between. The CDR3 is 15 residues long. The CDR3 loop is CASSPGGYSNQPQHF. CDR3 sequence (DNA): TGTGCCAGCAGCCCGGGGGGGTATAGCAATCAGCCCCAGCATTTT.

The genes are TRBV11-2 and TRBJ2-5; 9 bases fit TRBD2. After removal of 9 bases from V and 6 bases from J, the junction contained 11 bases not matched to a gene. This CDR3 has 14 amino acids. The germline gives CDR1 SGHAT, CDR2 FQNNGV. DNA for the CDR3: TGTGCCAGTTCCCCAATGCGGGAGGGACAGACCCAGTACTTC. Protein sequence: CASSPMREGQTQYF.

The V gene is TRBV10-3, the J gene TRBJ1-1; D is possibly TRBD1 (5 bases). The V gene's germline CDR1 is ENHRY and CDR2 SYGVKD. This CDR3 spans 14 amino acids. Trimming removed 2 bases at V and 1 base at J, with 8 bases between. The CDR3 nucleotides are TGTGCCATCAGTGAGCCCGACAGGAACACTGAAGCTTTCTTT. This gives the protein CAISEPDRNTEAFF.

The rearrangement uses TRBV5-1 and TRBJ2-2; 12 positions agree with TRBD2. With V trimmed by 1 base and J by 2 bases, 6 bases remained unmatched. This CDR3 spans 18 amino acids. The germline gives CDR1 SGHRS, CDR2 YFSETQ. CDR3 coding DNA: TGCGCCAGCAGCTTGAAAAGGACTAGCGGGATTAACACCGGGGAGCTGTTTTTT. Protein product: CASSLKRTSGINTGELFF.

This rearrangement joins TRBV6-5 to TRBJ1-1; tentative D call: TRBD1 (6 bases). Trimming pared 8 bases from V and 3 bases from J, leaving 13 bases between. From germline, CDR1 is MNHEY and CDR2 SVGAGI. The CDR3 has 13 amino acids. In nucleotides, the CDR3 is TGTGCCAGCGGGAACAGGGAGTACACTGAAGCTTTCTTT. Protein product: CASGNREYTEAFF.

This CDR3 reads CASRGSSYNEQFF. Here the CDR3 DNA reads TGCGCCAGCAGGGGGAGCTCCTACAATGAGCAGTTCTTC. The chain employs TRBV10-1 and TRBJ2-1; the D gene is possibly TRBD2 (5 bases). V shed 6 bases and J shed 0 bases, with 6 bases lying between them. Germline V lookup: CDR1 WNHNN, CDR2 SYGVQD (reference sequence). CDR3 length equals 13 residues.

The J gene is TRBJ1-5, the V gene TRBV27; D uncertain. Trimming left V 2 bases short and J 5 bases short, with 13 bases between. The CDR3 length is 15 residues. Germline CDR1 is MNHEY and CDR2 is SMNVEV (reference sequence). The CDR3: CASSLLGSIDQPQHF. The CDR3 nucleotides read TGTGCCAGCAGTTTACTTGGGAGTATCGATCAGCCCCAGCATTTT.

This chain connects TRBV15 to TRBJ2-2, with 11 positions matching TRBD2. The CDR3 consists of 16 residues. The V and J ends lost 5 bases and 5 bases, in that order; junction bases with no gene match: 7. Germline CDR1 LNHNV, CDR2 YYDKDF (reference sequence). Here the CDR3 DNA reads TGTGCCACCAGCGGCGGGACTAGCGGAACTACCGGGGAGCTGTTTTTT. Its translation: CATSGGTSGTTGELFF.

The chain uses TRBV9 and TRBJ2-3, with D unresolved. Trimming left V 1 base short and J 5 bases short, with 8 bases between. The germline V gene encodes CDR1 SGDLS and CDR2 YYNGEE. The CDR3 spans 13 residues. The CDR3 nucleotides are TGTGCCAGCAGCGTACGAACGGGAGATACGCAGTATTTT. Its protein is CASSVRTGDTQYF.

The J gene is TRBJ2-6, the V gene TRBV13; D not certain. The CDR3 sequence is 14 residues long. Germline V CDR1 and CDR2: PRHDT, FYEKMQ (reference sequence). The ends were cut back, 2 bases at V and 1 base at J, with 3 bases in the middle. CDR3 protein: CASSLSSGANVLTF. The CDR3 DNA reads TGTGCCAGCAGCTTAAGTTCTGGGGCCAACGTCCTGACTTTC. Full variable domain (rest looked up from reference TRBV13 and TRBJ2-6): AAGVIQSPRHLIKEKRETATLKCYPIPRHDTVYWYQQGPGQDPQFLISFYEKMQSDKGSIPDRFSAQQFSDYHSELNMSSLELGDSALYFCASSLSSGANVLTFGAGSRLTVL.

The chain employs TRBV11-2 and TRBJ1-1; TRBD1 matches 7 bases. Looked up from germline, CDR1 is SGHAT and CDR2 is FQNNGV. CDR3 length: 14 amino acids. V lost 6 bases, J lost 2 bases, and 6 bases stayed unmatched. CDR3 nucleotides: TGTGCCAGCAGTGTCGGACAGGTAAACACTGAAGCTTTCTTT. This gives the protein CASSVGQVNTEAFF.

This chain connects TRBV6-5 to TRBJ2-2; D uncertain. The CDR3 is made up of 11 amino acids. Between the trimmed V and J ends, which lost 8 bases and 6 bases, there was a span of 7 bases. Germline V gene lookup returns CDR1 MNHEY and CDR2 SVGAGI. DNA for the CDR3: TGTGCCAGCGCGGTCCCCGGGGAGCTGTTTTTT. The encoded protein is CASAVPGELFF.

The CDR3 protein is CAWSGLAGVGEQFF. CDR3 DNA sequence: TGTGCCTGGAGTGGACTAGCGGGAGTAGGTGAGCAGTTCTTC. This sequence joins TRBV30 and TRBJ2-1, with 12 bases lining up with TRBD2. CDR3 size: 14 residues. V shed 1 base and J 9 bases; nucleotides not matched to a gene: 4. Germline-derived CDR1 and CDR2 are GTSNPN and SVGIG (reference sequence).

V is TRBV27 and J is TRBJ2-2; D possibly uses TRBD1 or TRBD2 (5 bases each). Germline CDR1 reads MNHEY; CDR2 reads SMNVEV (reference sequence). The CDR3 is made up of 16 amino acids. V was cut by 2 bases and J by 0 bases, with 10 bases left in between. CDR3 nucleotides: TGTGCCAGCAGTTTACCCGGGACGGCGAACACCGGGGAGCTGTTTTTT. Its protein is CASSLPGTANTGELFF.

The chain uses TRBV29-1 and TRBJ2-7, with TRBD2 identical over 10 bases. Germline lookup yields CDR1 SQVTM and CDR2 ANQGSEA. V lost 6 bases to trimming and J lost 7 bases; unmatched junction nucleotides: 15. This CDR3 has 15 residues. The DNA of the CDR3 is TGCAGCGTGAAGAATGGAGCGGGAGGGCCTCGGGAGCAGTACTTC. It codes for CSVKNGAGGPREQYF.

The CDR3 DNA reads as TGTGCCAGCAGTCGGGCTACTAGGGTAGGGAATGAGCAGTTCTTC. It translates to CASSRATRVGNEQFF. The chain joins TRBV28 to TRBJ2-1, with D maybe TRBD2 (5 bases). The CDR3 contains 15 residues. The V end lost 5 bases, the J end lost 7 bases, and 18 bases lay between the germline ends. Per the germline V gene, CDR1 is MDHEN and CDR2 is SYDVKM.

The V and J genes are TRBV5-4 and TRBJ1-2; 7 nucleotides match TRBD1. Per the germline V gene, CDR1 is SGHNT and CDR2 is YYREEE (reference sequence). Trimming took 0 bases from V and 4 from J; bases not matched to a gene: 3. The CDR3 sequence is 14 residues long. In nucleotides, the CDR3 is TGTGCCAGCAGCTTGGCGGGACAGACCTATGGCTACACCTTC. Its translation is CASSLAGQTYGYTF.

V usage is TRBV6-6 and J usage is TRBJ1-6, with 8 positions matching TRBD1. The germline V gene has CDR1 MNHNY and CDR2 SVGAGI (reference sequence). J gave up 13 bases and V 6 bases, and 8 bases lay outside the gene matches. This CDR3 comprises 13 residues. CDR3 loop: CASRGQALGPLHF. The CDR3 DNA reads TGTGCCAGCAGGGGACAGGCTTTGGGGCCCCTCCACTTT.

The chain combines TRBV2 with TRBJ2-1, with D unresolved. The CDR3 runs 13 residues. Between the trimmed V and J ends, which lost 10 bases and 7 bases, there was a span of 17 bases. Germline-derived CDR1 and CDR2 are SNHLY and FYNNEI. This CDR3 reads CATPERLGNEQFF. CDR3 nucleotide sequence: TGTGCCACCCCTGAACGCCTCGGGAATGAGCAGTTCTTC.

CDR3: CASSLEGGHYPYEQYF. In DNA, the CDR3 is TGTGCCAGCAGTTTAGAAGGAGGACATTACCCCTACGAGCAGTACTTC. V usage is TRBV27 and J usage is TRBJ2-7; D could derive from TRBD1 or TRBD2 (5 bases each). Germline CDR1 is MNHEY and CDR2 is SMNVEV (reference sequence). Between the trimmed V and J ends, which lost 2 bases and 2 bases, there was a span of 16 bases. The CDR3 is made up of 16 amino acids.

CDR3 nucleotide sequence: TGTGCCAGCAGCCCCCAGGGGGCCCTCGGGGAGCTGTTTTTT. It specifies CASSPQGALGELFF. V and J are TRBV7-3 and TRBJ2-2; the match to TRBD1 covers 8 bases. CDR1 and CDR2 from the germline V gene are SGHTA and FQGTGA. Unmatched junction bases numbered 6, after V lost 5 bases and J lost 7 bases. This CDR3 contains 14 residues.

V and J are TRBV2 and TRBJ1-5; 9 positions match TRBD1. CDR1 is SNHLY, CDR2 FYNNEI, per germline. CDR3 length: 15 residues. With 2 bases clipped from V and 7 bases from J, the junction kept 6 bases outside the gene matches. The chain's CDR3 is CASSENRGLGQPQHF. The CDR3 bases are TGTGCCAGCAGTGAAAACAGGGGGCTTGGACAGCCCCAGCATTTT.